This TCR beta chain was captured in a study of T cells in Graves' hyperthyroidism and ophthalmopathy. V lost 8 bases and J 7 bases, leaving 21 bases between the germline ends. CDR3 length: 15 amino acids. Germline V gene lookup returns CDR1 SGHTA and CDR2 FQGNSA. Exclusion of patients followed from uncontrolled infection, other autoimmune disease, pregnancy or lactation. What was amplified from RNA transcripts were TCR beta CDR3 regions. TCR CDR3 underwent first-round RT-PCR with the HTBI primer set. TCRdb analysed the multiplex PCR reads with MiXCR anew, one entry per CDR3 protein. The sample has approximately 370,000 distinct CDR3 sequences; about 17% are singletons.

The source is a woman under 40 with Graves' hyperthyroidism that later progressed to Graves' ophthalmopathy. The chain employs TRBV7-2 and TRBJ1-3; D is uncertain. Sequencing was performed on blood. Written as DNA, the CDR3 is TGTGCCAGCCGTTCTCCCGTGGTATCCCGGAACACCATATATTTT. Translation: CASRSPVVSRNTIYF.